The rows below give T cell receptor beta chains drawn from one sample of a study of post-analysis software for immune sequencing data. TCRdb called the PCR reads again in MiXCR, with one record for every CDR3 protein. The sample shows roughly 410,000 distinct CDR3 sequences, about a third of them seen only once. Sequencing input: blood. These receptors came from a girl aged 5 to 17 with multiple sclerosis. The CDR3 runs from the conserved cysteine through the conserved F or W. The D gene is left open where the match is weak. Clone sizes are given selectively: once, few, many, or a class where the clone is expanded.

>TRBD1|TRBV5-1|-|TRBJ2-7
CASSSPGQGFDEQYF
TGCGCCAGCAGCTCCCCGGGACAGGGGTTCGACGAGCAGTACTTC
>-|TRBV10-3|-|TRBJ1-4
CAISDSKGRKLFF
TGTGCCATCAGTGACTCGAAGGGGCGAAAACTGTTTTTT
>-|TRBV20-1|-|TRBJ2-3
CSARETQADTQYF
TGCAGTGCTAGAGAGACCCAGGCAGATACGCAGTATTTT
>TRBD2|TRBV4-1|-|TRBJ2-7
CASSQGTSGRAYEQYF
TGCGCCAGCAGCCAAGGGACTAGCGGACGGGCCTACGAGCAGTACTTC
>TRBD2|TRBV6-5|few|TRBJ2-5
CASSYYPSGETQYF
TGTGCCAGCAGTTACTATCCTAGCGGGGAGACCCAGTACTTC
>TRBD2|TRBV27|few|TRBJ2-5
CASKGGREEETQYF
TGTGCCAGCAAAGGGGGGCGGGAGGAAGAGACCCAGTACTTC
>TRBD1|TRBV28|few|TRBJ2-7
CASSLEGTAAYEQYF
TGTGCCAGCAGTTTAGAAGGGACAGCAGCCTACGAGCAGTACTTC
>-|TRBV5-1|-|TRBJ1-1
CASSFMASFENAEAFF
TGCGCCAGCAGCTTTATGGCTTCATTCGAGAATGCTGAAGCTTTCTTT
>-|TRBV27|-|TRBJ2-1
CASSLSSYSGSPYNEQFF
TGTGCCAGCAGTTTGAGTAGCTATTCGGGCAGTCCCTACAATGAGCAGTTCTTC
>-|TRBV20-1|-|TRBJ1-5
CSAIGGGNQPQHF
TGCAGTGCTATAGGCGGGGGCAATCAGCCCCAGCATTTT
>TRBD1|TRBV4-3|-|TRBJ1-1
CASSQDTGGRTEAFF
TGCGCCAGCAGCCAAGACACAGGGGGAAGGACTGAAGCTTTCTTT